Included here is one T cell receptor (beta chain) sequence, with context. A single record per CDR3 protein comes from TCRdb applying MiXCR to the 5' RACE reads. This table holds 210,000 or so distinct CDR3 sequences, around 30% found once. The J segment lost 0 bases and the V segment lost 6 bases, leaving 6 bases of the junction unmatched. The germline V gene encodes CDR1 KGHDR and CDR2 SFDVKD. This CDR3 is built from 15 residues. The sample originates from a study of T-cell memory formation after mild COVID-19. This receptor was taken from an adult woman who had mild COVID-19 (a few samples of this study predate the infection). Cell type and time point are not known. The chain combines TRBV24-1 with TRBJ1-1; the match to TRBD1 covers 7 bases. Material for sequencing was PBMCs or a T cell subset sorted from them (not recorded which). The CDR3 DNA is TGTGCCACCAGTTCAACAGGGGCCTTGAACACTGAAGCTTTCTTT. It is translated as CATSSTGALNTEAFF.